The text below deals with one TCR beta chain. These data originate in a study of blood T cell repertoires in COVID-19. Produced via immunoSEQ multiplex PCR; TCRdb's table is partial and in-frame only. The repertoire includes 260,000 or so clones, roughly 87% of them detected once, and about 8.6% sits in the top ten. The CDR3 contains 14 residues. Germline V gene sequence: CDR1 SGHRS, CDR2 YFSETQ. V was cut by 2 bases and J by 8 bases, with 13 bases left in between. This receptor was identified in a man aged 18 to 30 with active or convalescent COVID-19. What was sequenced was peripheral blood. The rearrangement uses TRBV5-1 and TRBJ1-4; a possible D gene is TRBD1 (5 bases). CDR3 sequence reads: CASSFRRGEEKLFF. CDR3 coding DNA: TGCGCCAGCAGCTTCCGGAGGGGCGAAGAAAAACTGTTTTTT.